This is a list of T cell receptor beta chains from one sample in a study of STAT3 mutations in large granular lymphocyte leukemia. The protocol was immunoSEQ multiplex PCR, while the TCRdb copy is restricted to in-frame clones and leaves out a portion. The sample includes around 30,000 clones, approximately 86% seen only once; the top ten take roughly 12%. The sample comprised peripheral blood mononuclear cells. All receptors derive from a man aged 60 to 69 with T-cell large granular lymphocyte leukemia. Some clones in this sample may be carry-over from other donors' samples. The CDR3 runs from the conserved cysteine through the conserved F or W. D genes are given only for firm matches. Size tells how often a clone was seen (once, few, many) or the class of an expanded clone, and some rows leave it out.

V	size	J	D	CDR3	DNA
TRBV6-6	-	TRBJ2-7	-	CASSFGTGAYEQYF	TGTGCCAGCAGTTTCGGGACCGGAGCCTACGAGCAGTACTTC
TRBV25-1	-	TRBJ2-3	-	CASSNPNTDTQYF	TGTGCCAGCAGTAACCCCAACACAGATACGCAGTATTTT
TRBV5-1	-	TRBJ1-1	TRBD1	CASSGQGALTEAFF	TGCGCCAGCAGCGGTCAGGGGGCGCTGACTGAAGCTTTCTTT
TRBV18	once	TRBJ2-7	TRBD1	CASSPDRDQYF	TGTGCCAGCTCACCCGACAGGGACCAGTACTTC
TRBV5-1	-	TRBJ2-2	-	CASSSTPGHRELFF	TGCGCCAGCAGCTCTACTCCGGGACATCGGGAGCTGTTTTTT
TRBV18	-	TRBJ1-5	-	CASSPRGGVDNQPQHF	TGTGCCAGCTCCCCCCGTGGGGGGGTGGACAATCAGCCCCAGCATTTT
TRBV5-4	-	TRBJ2-1	TRBD2	CASSLAGAGGNEQFF	TGTGCCAGCAGCTTGGCCGGAGCGGGGGGCAATGAGCAGTTCTTC
TRBV18	-	TRBJ2-5	-	CASTDFEETQYF	TGTGCCAGCACGGATTTCGAGGAGACCCAGTACTTC
TRBV4-1	-	TRBJ2-5	-	CASSRLALKETQYF	TGCGCCAGCAGCCGCCTAGCGCTCAAAGAGACCCAGTACTTC
TRBV5-1	-	TRBJ2-1	-	CASHLHNGGSSYNEQFF	TGCGCCAGCCACCTCCATAATGGGGGGAGTTCGTACAATGAGCAGTTCTTC
TRBV28	-	TRBJ2-5	-	CASKSSVGETQYF	TGTGCCAGTAAATCTAGCGTGGGTGAGACCCAGTACTTC
TRBV12-5	-	TRBJ2-3	TRBD1	CASGPGGEGTQYF	TGTGCTAGTGGTCCAGGGGGCGAGGGTACGCAGTATTTT
TRBV4-2	-	TRBJ2-5	-	CASSQWIGTQETQYF	TGTGCCAGCAGCCAGTGGATTGGGACCCAAGAGACCCAGTACTTC
TRBV7-9	-	TRBJ2-3	TRBD2	CASSKTGTSDTDTQYF	TGTGCCAGCAGCAAGACCGGGACTAGCGACACAGATACGCAGTATTTT
TRBV4-3	-	TRBJ2-2	-	CASSQDLAPGELFF	TGCGCCAGCAGCCAAGATCTAGCGCCCGGGGAGCTGTTTTTT
TRBV7-2	-	TRBJ2-7	TRBD2	CASSLEAASGYSKGYF	TGTGCCAGCAGCTTAGAAGCCGCTAGCGGCTATAGTAAGGGGTACTTC
TRBV7-9	-	TRBJ2-3	TRBD2	CASSFGTRVTDTQYF	TGTGCCAGCAGCTTCGGGACTAGAGTTACAGATACGCAGTATTTT
TRBV9	-	TRBJ2-2	-	CASRDETSNTGELFF	TGTGCCAGCAGGGACGAGACTAGTAACACCGGGGAGCTGTTTTTT
TRBV18	-	TRBJ2-7	TRBD2	CASSPPGRSGRGLPLEQYF	TGTGCCAGCTCACCACCGGGTCGGAGCGGGAGAGGTCTTCCCCTCGAGCAGTACTTC
TRBV6-5	once	TRBJ2-5	TRBD2	CASSYTSVPQETQYF	TGTGCCAGCAGTTACACTAGCGTACCTCAAGAGACCCAGTACTTC
TRBV7-8	-	TRBJ2-7	-	CASSSLALSSYEQYF	TGTGCCAGCAGCTCCCTGGCATTAAGCTCCTACGAGCAGTACTTC
TRBV7-9	-	TRBJ2-4	-	CASSSPAETKNIQYF	TGTGCCAGCAGCTCCCCCGCGGAGACTAAAAACATTCAGTACTTC
TRBV29-1	few	TRBJ1-5	-	CSVGGHFNQPQHF	TGCAGCGTGGGTGGGCACTTCAATCAGCCCCAGCATTTT
TRBV5-4	once	TRBJ2-7	TRBD1	CASTTPGGAGEQYF	TGTGCCAGCACCACCCCAGGGGGCGCGGGGGAGCAGTACTTC
TRBV5-1	-	TRBJ2-5	-	CASSLLQGQETQYF	TGCGCCAGCAGCTTGCTTCAGGGGCAAGAGACCCAGTACTTC
TRBV25-1	-	TRBJ1-2	-	CASSESGGGHGYTF	TGTGCCAGCAGTGAATCCGGCGGGGGGCATGGCTACACCTTC
TRBV30	once	TRBJ2-2	TRBD2	CAGSGTSGSTGELFF	TGTGCCGGATCCGGGACTAGCGGGAGTACCGGGGAGCTGTTTTTT
TRBV18	-	TRBJ2-7	-	CASSPLRDFGTYEQYF	TGTGCCAGCTCACCACTCCGGGACTTTGGCACCTACGAGCAGTACTTC
TRBV5-1	-	TRBJ1-2	-	CASSLGGGRSYTF	TGCGCCAGCAGCTTGGGAGGGGGTAGGAGCTACACCTTC
TRBV7-6	-	TRBJ2-7	-	CASSLSAAYEQYF	TGTGCCAGCAGCCTTTCGGCAGCCTACGAGCAGTACTTC
TRBV28	once	TRBJ2-7	TRBD1	CASSPYGDRVGAYEQYF	TGTGCCAGCAGCCCTTACGGGGACAGGGTCGGGGCCTACGAGCAGTACTTC
TRBV5-1	-	TRBJ1-3	-	CASSLTPGAGNTIYF	TGCGCCAGCAGCTTGACCCCAGGGGCTGGAAACACCATATATTTT
TRBV5-1	-	TRBJ2-7	-	CASSAPLGAYEQYF	TGCGCCAGCAGCGCGCCTTTGGGAGCCTACGAGCAGTACTTC
TRBV30	once	TRBJ2-1	TRBD2	CASEREGYNEQFF	TGTGCCTCAGAGCGGGAGGGCTACAATGAGCAGTTCTTC
TRBV7-9	-	TRBJ2-3	-	CASSPPTPSTDTQYF	TGTGCCAGCAGCCCTCCGACGCCAAGCACAGATACGCAGTATTTT
TRBV15	-	TRBJ2-7	-	CATSISLYEQYF	TGTGCCACCAGTATTTCCCTCTACGAGCAGTACTTC
TRBV19	-	TRBJ2-1	TRBD2	CASSARSGRDNEQFF	TGTGCCAGTAGTGCCCGTAGCGGGAGAGACAATGAGCAGTTCTTC
TRBV19	-	TRBJ1-4	-	CASSIYRAGLEKLFF	TGTGCCAGTAGTATCTACAGGGCCGGCCTTGAAAAACTGTTTTTT
TRBV7-9	-	TRBJ1-5	-	CASGGGADQPQHF	TGTGCCAGCGGAGGGGGGGCGGATCAGCCCCAGCATTTT
TRBV7-2	few	TRBJ1-1	-	CASSIQGRYTEAFF	TGTGCCAGCAGCATACAGGGTAGATACACTGAAGCTTTCTTT
TRBV30	-	TRBJ2-3	-	CAWSGGSTDTQYF	TGTGCCTGGAGCGGGGGCAGCACAGATACGCAGTATTTT
TRBV10-3	-	TRBJ2-1	TRBD2	CAISQGWVSGRDEQFF	TGTGCCATCAGTCAAGGGTGGGTCTCTGGGAGGGATGAGCAGTTCTTC
TRBV7-8	few	TRBJ2-5	-	CASSAIGAEQETQYF	TGTGCCAGCAGCGCCATCGGGGCAGAGCAAGAGACCCAGTACTTC
TRBV5-1	-	TRBJ2-2	TRBD2	CASSPWTRRDTGELFF	TGCGCCAGCAGCCCGTGGACTAGGCGAGACACCGGGGAGCTGTTTTTT
TRBV18	-	TRBJ1-2	-	CASSPSGDVGGYTF	TGTGCCAGCTCACCATCAGGGGACGTGGGAGGCTACACCTTC
TRBV29-1	few	TRBJ1-1	-	CSAGRVGAEAFF	TGCAGCGCAGGGAGGGTTGGGGCTGAAGCTTTCTTT
TRBV7-2	-	TRBJ2-7	TRBD1	CASSPGQNSYEQYF	TGTGCCAGCAGCCCGGGACAGAACTCCTACGAGCAGTACTTC
TRBV12-5	-	TRBJ2-3	-	CASGASGSTDTQYF	TGTGCTAGTGGAGCGAGCGGGAGCACAGATACGCAGTATTTT
TRBV15	-	TRBJ2-3	TRBD2	CATSRISGTTDTQYF	TGTGCCACCAGCAGAATTAGCGGGACCACAGATACGCAGTATTTT
TRBV15	-	TRBJ1-4	TRBD1	CATARGDEKLFF	TGTGCCACCGCCAGGGGGGATGAAAAACTGTTTTTT
TRBV25-1	-	TRBJ2-5	-	CASSELWGQETQYF	TGTGCCAGCAGTGAATTATGGGGACAAGAGACCCAGTACTTC
TRBV30	-	TRBJ2-3	TRBD2	CAWSGMSGRADTQYF	TGTGCCTGGAGTGGGATGAGCGGGAGGGCCGATACGCAGTATTTT
TRBV5-6	-	TRBJ2-1	-	CASSLVLSSYNEQFF	TGTGCCAGCAGCTTGGTGCTGAGCTCCTACAATGAGCAGTTCTTC
TRBV30	-	TRBJ2-7	-	CAWGRGGQSSYEQYF	TGTGCCTGGGGCAGGGGGGGACAGAGCTCCTACGAGCAGTACTTC